This TCR beta chain was retrieved from a study of vaccination effects on CD4 cells after COVID-19. For the study at large: Sequencing in the ViraFEST assay came after antigen-specific CD4+ T cells had been expanded with viral peptide pools, which were used to stimulate PBMC. Participants completed two doses of the BNT162b2 or mRNA-1273 vaccine.

As concerns this clone: The target antigen is unknown.

Whole-study results and caveats: The study found marked clonal contraction of infection- and vaccine-induced clones late after vaccination.

Sequenced by immunoSEQ multiplex PCR; TCRdb stores in-frame clones only, minus some. The data hold about 72,000 clones, with around 77% observed a single time. V trimming: 5 bases; J trimming: 8 bases; junction bases outside the gene matches: 13. The CDR3 sequence is 15 residues long. Germline-derived CDR1 and CDR2 are DFQATT and SNEGSKA (reference sequence). The culture ran for around ten days before CD4+ T cells were isolated. Nucleocapsid antibodies were negative in the vaccine recipients, who had never had SARS-CoV-2 infection. The receptor comes from a human donor who received a COVID-19 vaccine. V and J are TRBV20-1 and TRBJ2-1; 9 bases agree with TRBD2. The sample here was CD4+ T cells from PBMCs cultured without peptide, taken before COVID-19 vaccination. CDR3 in DNA: TGCAGTGCTCGTGGCGGGGGGGCCATTAAGTATGAGCAGTTCTTC. The encoded protein is CSARGGGAIKYEQFF.